This TCR beta chain was identified during a study of T-cell memory formation after mild COVID-19. General observations from the study: A subset of responding clones appeared in pre-infection memory, suggesting cross-reactive memory joined.

One entry per CDR3 protein, called by TCRdb with MiXCR from the 5' RACE reads. The sample records 270,000 or so distinct CDR3 sequences, roughly 17% being singletons. V gave up 6 bases and J gave up 4 bases, with 15 bases separating them. The CDR3 contains 13 residues. CDR1 DFQATT and CDR2 SNEGSKA come from the germline V gene (reference sequence). A remark on this clonotype: Its specificity is not known.

Sequencing was performed on PBMCs or a T cell subset sorted from them (not recorded which). The receptor's source is a man younger than 30 who had mild COVID-19 (a few samples of this study predate the infection). Cell type and time point are not known. The chain combines TRBV20-1 with TRBJ1-2; D might be TRBD1 (6 bases). This CDR3 is CSARAGAAYGYTF. CDR3 sequence (DNA): TGCAGTGCGCGTGCGGGGGCCGCCTATGGCTACACCTTC.